Listed below are T cell receptor beta chains from one sample, sequenced in a study of T-cell reconstitution after alpha-beta-depleted transplantation in children. TCRdb re-called the PCR reads with MiXCR, one entry per CDR3 protein. Of more than 200,000 distinct CDR3 sequences in the sample, roughly a quarter were seen once. The source was PBMCs, collected before TCRalphabeta/CD19-depleted stem cell transplant. These receptors were collected from a girl under 10 years old with Fanconi anemia, due to receive a stem cell transplant. CDR3s include the opening cysteine and the closing phenylalanine or tryptophan. The order of the fields is D gene, clone size, J gene, V gene, CDR3 protein, CDR3 DNA. D genes are given only for firm matches. The size of a clone is reported for some rows only, either as once, few or many, or as a class for expanded clones.

d_call: -
clone_size: -
j_call: TRBJ2-5
v_call: TRBV29-1
cdr3_aa: CSVVREEETQYF
cdr3_nt: TGCAGCGTTGTCAGGGAGGAGGAGACCCAGTACTTC

d_call: TRBD1
clone_size: -
j_call: TRBJ2-7
v_call: TRBV6-1
cdr3_aa: CASRDPRQGDSYEQYF
cdr3_nt: TGTGCCAGCAGGGATCCTAGACAGGGAGACTCCTACGAGCAGTACTTC

d_call: -
clone_size: few
j_call: TRBJ1-2
v_call: TRBV5-1
cdr3_aa: CASSFDSSNYGYTF
cdr3_nt: TGCGCCAGCAGCTTTGACAGCTCTAACTATGGCTACACCTTC

d_call: -
clone_size: many
j_call: TRBJ2-5
v_call: TRBV20-1
cdr3_aa: CSARVGAGETQYF
cdr3_nt: TGCAGTGCTAGAGTCGGGGCAGGGGAGACCCAGTACTTC

d_call: -
clone_size: few
j_call: TRBJ1-2
v_call: TRBV15
cdr3_aa: CATAFKQGHGYTF
cdr3_nt: TGTGCCACCGCATTTAAACAGGGCCATGGCTACACCTTC

d_call: TRBD1
clone_size: many
j_call: TRBJ2-4
v_call: TRBV5-1
cdr3_aa: CASSLWDRGQVRDIQYF
cdr3_nt: TGCGCCAGCAGCTTGTGGGACAGGGGGCAAGTTCGAGACATTCAGTACTTC

d_call: TRBD1
clone_size: few
j_call: TRBJ2-7
v_call: TRBV28
cdr3_aa: CASRSGTGGEQYF
cdr3_nt: TGTGCCAGCAGATCCGGGACAGGGGGCGAGCAGTACTTC

d_call: TRBD2
clone_size: -
j_call: TRBJ2-1
v_call: TRBV6-4
cdr3_aa: CASSDSIGRGAREQFF
cdr3_nt: TGTGCCAGCAGTGACTCTATCGGGAGGGGCGCGAGAGAACAGTTCTTC

d_call: TRBD2
clone_size: many
j_call: TRBJ2-3
v_call: TRBV20-1
cdr3_aa: CSAPTSGGTDTQYF
cdr3_nt: TGCAGTGCTCCGACTAGCGGGGGCACAGATACGCAGTATTTT

d_call: -
clone_size: few
j_call: TRBJ2-5
v_call: TRBV7-3
cdr3_aa: CASSLTLAETETQYF
cdr3_nt: TGTGCCAGCAGCTTAACCTTAGCGGAAACAGAGACCCAGTACTTC

d_call: -
clone_size: many
j_call: TRBJ2-6
v_call: TRBV6-1
cdr3_aa: CASSEDSSGANVLTF
cdr3_nt: TGTGCCAGCAGTGAAGACAGCTCTGGGGCCAACGTCCTGACTTTC

d_call: -
clone_size: -
j_call: TRBJ2-5
v_call: TRBV12-3/TRBV12-4
cdr3_aa: CASSLGGRGLQETQYF
cdr3_nt: TGTGCCAGCAGTTTGGGGGGGCGCGGCCTCCAAGAGACCCAGTACTTC

d_call: -
clone_size: -
j_call: TRBJ2-7
v_call: TRBV5-1
cdr3_aa: CASSLEAGPSYEQYF
cdr3_nt: TGCGCCAGCAGCTTGGAGGCGGGACCCTCCTACGAGCAGTACTTC

d_call: -
clone_size: many
j_call: TRBJ2-7
v_call: TRBV20-1
cdr3_aa: CSARPRAYEQYF
cdr3_nt: TGCAGTGCTAGACCGCGAGCCTACGAGCAGTACTTC

d_call: -
clone_size: few
j_call: TRBJ1-1
v_call: TRBV20-1
cdr3_aa: CSAGRQLTAFF
cdr3_nt: TGCAGTGCTGGGAGACAGTTGACAGCTTTCTTT

d_call: TRBD1
clone_size: few
j_call: TRBJ2-5
v_call: TRBV7-2
cdr3_aa: CASSLGVLRGGAETQYF
cdr3_nt: TGTGCCAGCAGCTTAGGGGTGTTGAGAGGGGGCGCGGAGACCCAGTACTTC

d_call: TRBD2
clone_size: few
j_call: TRBJ2-1
v_call: TRBV5-1
cdr3_aa: CASSSSSGSSYNEQFF
cdr3_nt: TGCGCCAGCAGCTCCTCTAGCGGGAGCTCCTACAATGAGCAGTTCTTC

d_call: -
clone_size: many
j_call: TRBJ2-2
v_call: TRBV2
cdr3_aa: CASRDHGGGHTGELFF
cdr3_nt: TGTGCCAGCAGGGACCACGGCGGCGGGCACACCGGGGAGCTGTTTTTT

d_call: -
clone_size: -
j_call: TRBJ2-1
v_call: TRBV15
cdr3_aa: CATSRSVSYNEQFF
cdr3_nt: TGTGCCACCAGCAGATCTGTGTCCTACAATGAGCAGTTCTTC

d_call: TRBD2
clone_size: -
j_call: TRBJ2-2
v_call: TRBV6-1
cdr3_aa: CASRGLAGVAGELFF
cdr3_nt: TGTGCCAGCAGGGGACTAGCGGGGGTAGCCGGGGAGCTGTTTTTT

d_call: TRBD2
clone_size: -
j_call: TRBJ2-7
v_call: TRBV18
cdr3_aa: CASSPTLAGGNYEQYF
cdr3_nt: TGTGCCAGCTCACCTACTTTAGCGGGGGGGAACTACGAGCAGTACTTC

d_call: -
clone_size: -
j_call: TRBJ2-3
v_call: TRBV7-3
cdr3_aa: CASSLTGTKYTDTQYF
cdr3_nt: TGTGCCAGCAGCTTAACCGGGACAAAATACACAGATACGCAGTATTTT

d_call: -
clone_size: few
j_call: TRBJ1-4
v_call: TRBV29-1
cdr3_aa: CSVEGDRINEKLFF
cdr3_nt: TGCAGCGTTGAAGGGGACCGTATTAATGAAAAACTGTTTTTT

d_call: TRBD2
clone_size: -
j_call: TRBJ2-1
v_call: TRBV9
cdr3_aa: CASSVEVTSGRNEQFF
cdr3_nt: TGTGCCAGCAGCGTAGAGGTGACTAGCGGGAGGAATGAGCAGTTCTTC

d_call: TRBD2
clone_size: -
j_call: TRBJ2-7
v_call: TRBV6-5
cdr3_aa: CASSYVGTSGYEQYF
cdr3_nt: TGTGCCAGCAGTTACGTTGGGACTAGCGGCTACGAGCAGTACTTC

d_call: TRBD2
clone_size: few
j_call: TRBJ2-2
v_call: TRBV4-2
cdr3_aa: CASSRDVGRSSGESNTGELFF
cdr3_nt: TGTGCCAGCAGCCGGGACGTGGGGAGATCTAGCGGGGAGTCTAACACCGGGGAGCTGTTTTTT

d_call: -
clone_size: -
j_call: TRBJ2-7
v_call: TRBV29-1
cdr3_aa: CSVANYEQYF
cdr3_nt: TGCAGCGTTGCAAATTACGAGCAGTACTTC

d_call: TRBD2
clone_size: many
j_call: TRBJ2-3
v_call: TRBV20-1
cdr3_aa: CSARGGAGTDTQYF
cdr3_nt: TGCAGTGCTAGAGGCGGAGCGGGGACAGATACGCAGTATTTT

d_call: -
clone_size: many
j_call: TRBJ2-7
v_call: TRBV10-3
cdr3_aa: CAISGTATQYF
cdr3_nt: TGTGCCATCAGTGGTACAGCTACGCAGTACTTC

d_call: -
clone_size: many
j_call: TRBJ2-7
v_call: TRBV5-1
cdr3_aa: CASSLNSGGYEQYF
cdr3_nt: TGCGCCAGCAGCTTGAATAGCGGAGGGTACGAGCAGTACTTC

d_call: TRBD2
clone_size: -
j_call: TRBJ2-1
v_call: TRBV12-3/TRBV12-4
cdr3_aa: CASRETSAVEQFF
cdr3_nt: TGTGCCAGCAGGGAGACTAGCGCGGTTGAGCAGTTCTTC

d_call: -
clone_size: few
j_call: TRBJ2-1
v_call: TRBV29-1
cdr3_aa: CSVEVAGMGGDEQFF
cdr3_nt: TGCAGCGTTGAAGTTGCGGGCATGGGGGGCGATGAGCAGTTCTTC

d_call: -
clone_size: many
j_call: TRBJ1-4
v_call: TRBV20-1
cdr3_aa: CSARGGEATNEKLFF
cdr3_nt: TGCAGTGCTAGAGGGGGGGAGGCAACTAATGAAAAACTGTTTTTT